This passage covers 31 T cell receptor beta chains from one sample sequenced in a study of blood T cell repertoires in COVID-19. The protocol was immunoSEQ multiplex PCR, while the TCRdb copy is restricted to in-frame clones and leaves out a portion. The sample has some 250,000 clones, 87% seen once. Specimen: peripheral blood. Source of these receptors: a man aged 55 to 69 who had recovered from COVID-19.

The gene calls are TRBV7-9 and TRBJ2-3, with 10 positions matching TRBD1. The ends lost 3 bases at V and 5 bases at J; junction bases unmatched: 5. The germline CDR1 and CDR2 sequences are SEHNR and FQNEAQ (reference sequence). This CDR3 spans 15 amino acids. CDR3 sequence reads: CASSFGTGDRDTQYF. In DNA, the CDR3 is TGTGCCAGCAGCTTCGGGACAGGGGACAGAGATACGCAGTATTTT.

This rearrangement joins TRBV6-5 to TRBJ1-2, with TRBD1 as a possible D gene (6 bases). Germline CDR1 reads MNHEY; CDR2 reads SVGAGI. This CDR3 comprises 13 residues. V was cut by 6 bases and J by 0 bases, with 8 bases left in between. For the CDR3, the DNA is TGTGCCAGCAGAAGGACAGCTAACTATGGCTACACCTTC. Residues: CASRRTANYGYTF.

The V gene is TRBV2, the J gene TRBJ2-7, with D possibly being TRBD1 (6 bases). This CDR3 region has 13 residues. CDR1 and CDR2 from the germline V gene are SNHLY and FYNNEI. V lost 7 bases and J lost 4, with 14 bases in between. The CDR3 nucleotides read TGTGCCAGCAAGGTCAGGGGAGAGTACGAGCAGTACGTC. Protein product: CASKVRGEYEQYV.

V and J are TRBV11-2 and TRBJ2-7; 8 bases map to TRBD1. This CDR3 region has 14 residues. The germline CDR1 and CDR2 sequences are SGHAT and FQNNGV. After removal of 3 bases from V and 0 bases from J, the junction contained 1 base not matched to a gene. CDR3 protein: CASSLGQVSYEQYV. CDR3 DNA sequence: TGTGCCAGCAGCTTGGGACAGGTCTCCTACGAGCAGTACGTC.

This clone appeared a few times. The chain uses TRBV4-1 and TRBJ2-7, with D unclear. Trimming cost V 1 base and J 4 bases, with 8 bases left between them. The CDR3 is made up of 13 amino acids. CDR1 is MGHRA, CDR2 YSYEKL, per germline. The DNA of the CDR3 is TGCGCCAGCAGCCAAGTTTTCGGGTACGAGCAGTACTTC. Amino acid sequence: CASSQVFGYEQYF.

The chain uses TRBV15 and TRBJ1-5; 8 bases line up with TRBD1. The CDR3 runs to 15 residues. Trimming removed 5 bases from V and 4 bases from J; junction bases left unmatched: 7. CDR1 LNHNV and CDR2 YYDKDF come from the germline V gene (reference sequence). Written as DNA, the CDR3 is TGTGCCACCAGCCAGGGGGCGGCAGCTAATCAGCCCCAGCATTTT. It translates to CATSQGAAANQPQHF.

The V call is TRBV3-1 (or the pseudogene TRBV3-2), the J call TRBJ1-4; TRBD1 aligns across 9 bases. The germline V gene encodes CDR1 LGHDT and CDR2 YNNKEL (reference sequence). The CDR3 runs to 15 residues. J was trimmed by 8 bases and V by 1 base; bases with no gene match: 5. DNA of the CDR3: TGTGCCAGCAGCCAAGGGGACAGGGATAGGGAAAAACTGTTTTTT. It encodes CASSQGDRDREKLFF.

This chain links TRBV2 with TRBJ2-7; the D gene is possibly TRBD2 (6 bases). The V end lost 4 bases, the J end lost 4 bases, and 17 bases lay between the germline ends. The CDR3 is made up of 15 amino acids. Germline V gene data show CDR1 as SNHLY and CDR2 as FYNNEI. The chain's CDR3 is CASSVGGTAVYEQYF. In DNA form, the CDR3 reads TGTGCCAGCAGTGTAGGCGGGACTGCGGTATACGAGCAGTACTTC.

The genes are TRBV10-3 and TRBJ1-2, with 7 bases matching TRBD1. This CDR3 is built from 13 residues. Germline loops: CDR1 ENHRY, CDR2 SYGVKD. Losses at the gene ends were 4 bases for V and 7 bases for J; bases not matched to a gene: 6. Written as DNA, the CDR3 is TGTGCCATCAGTGCCCGCCAGGGGGTTGGCTACACCTTC. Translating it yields CAISARQGVGYTF.

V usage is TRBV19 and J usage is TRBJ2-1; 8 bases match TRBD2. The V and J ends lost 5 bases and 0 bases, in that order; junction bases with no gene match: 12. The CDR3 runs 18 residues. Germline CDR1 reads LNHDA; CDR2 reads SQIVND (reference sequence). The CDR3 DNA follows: TGTGCCAGTAGTCCCCCGGGGGGGCGACCATCCTCCTACAATGAGCAGTTCTTC. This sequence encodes CASSPPGGRPSSYNEQFF.

In nucleotides, the CDR3 is TGTGCCACCAGTGATCCTACTCTCTCTGGGGCCAACGTCCTGACTTTC. Encoded protein: CATSDPTLSGANVLTF. The chain employs TRBV24-1 and TRBJ2-6; D gene ambiguous. CDR1 and CDR2 (germline): KGHDR, SFDVKD. Between the trimmed V and J ends, which lost 3 bases and 0 bases, there was a span of 8 bases. This CDR3 spans 16 amino acids.

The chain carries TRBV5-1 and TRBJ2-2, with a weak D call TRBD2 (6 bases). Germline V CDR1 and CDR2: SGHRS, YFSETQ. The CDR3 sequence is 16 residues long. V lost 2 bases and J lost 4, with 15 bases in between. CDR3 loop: CASSFMASDGTGELFF. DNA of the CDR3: TGCGCCAGCAGCTTTATGGCTAGCGACGGCACCGGGGAGCTGTTTTTT.

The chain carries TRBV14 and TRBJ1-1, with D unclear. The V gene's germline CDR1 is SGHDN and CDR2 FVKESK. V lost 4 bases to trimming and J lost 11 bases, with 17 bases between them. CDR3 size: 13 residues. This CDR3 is CASSRSVRAGAFF. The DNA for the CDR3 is TGTGCCAGCAGCCGATCAGTGAGGGCGGGTGCTTTCTTT.

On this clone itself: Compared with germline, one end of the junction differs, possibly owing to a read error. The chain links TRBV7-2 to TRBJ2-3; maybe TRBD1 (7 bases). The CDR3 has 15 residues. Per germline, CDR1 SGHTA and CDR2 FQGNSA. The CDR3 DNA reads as TGTGTCAGCAGCCCGTGGCTCAGGGGGGCAGATACGCAGTATTTT. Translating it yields CVSSPWLRGADTQYF.

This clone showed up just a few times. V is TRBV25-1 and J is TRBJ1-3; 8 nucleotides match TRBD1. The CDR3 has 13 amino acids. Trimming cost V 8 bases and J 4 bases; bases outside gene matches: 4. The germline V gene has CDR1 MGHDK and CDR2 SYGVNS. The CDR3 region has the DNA TGTGCCAGCGGAAGGACAGGGGGAAACACCATATATTTT. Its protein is CASGRTGGNTIYF.

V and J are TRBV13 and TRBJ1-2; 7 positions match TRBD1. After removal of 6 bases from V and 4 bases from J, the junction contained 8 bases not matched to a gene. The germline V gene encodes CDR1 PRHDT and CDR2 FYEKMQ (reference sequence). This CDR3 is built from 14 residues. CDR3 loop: CASSLHQGVYGYTF. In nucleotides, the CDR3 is TGTGCCAGCAGTTTACATCAGGGGGTCTATGGCTACACCTTC.

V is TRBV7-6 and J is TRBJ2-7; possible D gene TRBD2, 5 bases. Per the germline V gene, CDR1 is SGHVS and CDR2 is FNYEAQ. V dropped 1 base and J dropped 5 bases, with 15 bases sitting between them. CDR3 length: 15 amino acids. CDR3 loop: CASSLEGGGPHEQYF. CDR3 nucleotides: TGTGCCAGCAGCTTAGAAGGCGGAGGTCCCCACGAGCAGTACTTC.

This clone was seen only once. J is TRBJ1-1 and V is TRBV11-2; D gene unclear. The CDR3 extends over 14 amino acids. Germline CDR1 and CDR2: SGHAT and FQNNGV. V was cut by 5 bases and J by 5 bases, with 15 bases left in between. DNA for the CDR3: TGTGCCAGCAGCCTTATGTTGGAGAAGACTGAAGCTTTCTTT. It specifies CASSLMLEKTEAFF.

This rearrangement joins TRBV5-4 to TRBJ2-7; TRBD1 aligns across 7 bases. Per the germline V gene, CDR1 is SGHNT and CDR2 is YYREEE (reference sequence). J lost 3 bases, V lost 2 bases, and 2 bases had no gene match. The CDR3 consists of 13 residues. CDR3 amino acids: CASSFPGGYEQYF. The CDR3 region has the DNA TGTGCCAGCAGCTTTCCAGGGGGCTACGAGCAGTACTTC.

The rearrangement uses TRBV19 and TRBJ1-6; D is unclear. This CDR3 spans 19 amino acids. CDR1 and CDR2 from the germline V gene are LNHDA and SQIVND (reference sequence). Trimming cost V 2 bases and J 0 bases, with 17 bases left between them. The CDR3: CASSISVSLRSSYNSPLHF. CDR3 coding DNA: TGTGCCAGTAGTATAAGCGTCAGCCTGAGAAGCTCCTATAATTCACCCCTCCACTTT.

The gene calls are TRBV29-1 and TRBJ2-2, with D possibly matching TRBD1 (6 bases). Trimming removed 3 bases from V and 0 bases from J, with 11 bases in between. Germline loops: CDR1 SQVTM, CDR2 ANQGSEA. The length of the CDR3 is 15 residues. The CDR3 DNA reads TGCAGCGTTGAGCGAGGACAGACGAACACCGGGGAGCTGTTTTTT. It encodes CSVERGQTNTGELFF.

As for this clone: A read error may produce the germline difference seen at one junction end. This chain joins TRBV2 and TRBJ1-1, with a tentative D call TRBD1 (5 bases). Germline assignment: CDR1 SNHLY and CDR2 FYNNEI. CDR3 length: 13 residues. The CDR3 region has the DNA TGTGCCAGCAGAGAAGACAGGAACACTGAAGCTTTCTTT. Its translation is CASREDRNTEAFF.

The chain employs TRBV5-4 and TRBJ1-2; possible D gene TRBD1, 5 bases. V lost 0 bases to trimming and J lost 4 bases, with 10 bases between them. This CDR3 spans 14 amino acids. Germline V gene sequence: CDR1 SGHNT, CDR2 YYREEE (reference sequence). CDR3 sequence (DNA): TGTGCCAGCAGCTTGGTAGGGGCCGGCTATGGCTACACCTTC. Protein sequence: CASSLVGAGYGYTF.

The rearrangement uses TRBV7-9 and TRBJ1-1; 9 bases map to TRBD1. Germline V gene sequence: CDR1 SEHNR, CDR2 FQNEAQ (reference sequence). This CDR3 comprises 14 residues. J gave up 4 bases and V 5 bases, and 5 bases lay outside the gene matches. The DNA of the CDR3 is TGTGCCAGCAGCCTTGGGACAGGGAGCACTGAAGCTTTCTTT. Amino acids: CASSLGTGSTEAFF.

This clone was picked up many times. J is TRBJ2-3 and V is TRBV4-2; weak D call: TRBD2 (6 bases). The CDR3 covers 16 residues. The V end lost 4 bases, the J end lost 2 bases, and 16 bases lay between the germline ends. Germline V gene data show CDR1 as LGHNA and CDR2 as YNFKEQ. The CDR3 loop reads CASSRSGGASTDTQYF. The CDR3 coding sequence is TGTGCCAGCAGCCGATCGGGCGGGGCATCCACAGATACGCAGTATTTT.

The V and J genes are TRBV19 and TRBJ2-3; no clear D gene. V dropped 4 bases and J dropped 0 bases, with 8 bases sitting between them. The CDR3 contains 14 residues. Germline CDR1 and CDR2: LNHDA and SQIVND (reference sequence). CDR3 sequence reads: CASSNLRSTDTQYF. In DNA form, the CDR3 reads TGTGCCAGTAGTAACTTGAGGAGCACAGATACGCAGTATTTT. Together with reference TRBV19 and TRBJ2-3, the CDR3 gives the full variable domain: DGGITQSPKYLFRKEGQNVTLSCEQNLNHDAMYWYRQDPGQGLRLIYYSQIVNDFQKGDIAEGYSVSREKKESFPLTVTSAQKNPTAFYLCASSNLRSTDTQYFGPGTRLTVL.

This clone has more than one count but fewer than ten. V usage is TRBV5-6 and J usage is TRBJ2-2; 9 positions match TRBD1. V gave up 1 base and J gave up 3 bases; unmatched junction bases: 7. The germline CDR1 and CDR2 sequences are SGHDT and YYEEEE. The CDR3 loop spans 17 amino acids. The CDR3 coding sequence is TGTGCCAGCAGCTTGCGCAGGACAGGGGCCGACACCGGGGAGCTGTTTTTT. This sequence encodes CASSLRRTGADTGELFF.

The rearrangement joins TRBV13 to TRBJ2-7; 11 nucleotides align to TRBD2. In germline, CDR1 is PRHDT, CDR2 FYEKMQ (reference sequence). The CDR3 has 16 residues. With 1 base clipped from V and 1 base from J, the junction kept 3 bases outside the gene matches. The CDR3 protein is CASSLDSGGASYEQYV. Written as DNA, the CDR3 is TGTGCCAGCAGCTTAGATAGCGGGGGGGCTTCCTACGAGCAGTACGTC.

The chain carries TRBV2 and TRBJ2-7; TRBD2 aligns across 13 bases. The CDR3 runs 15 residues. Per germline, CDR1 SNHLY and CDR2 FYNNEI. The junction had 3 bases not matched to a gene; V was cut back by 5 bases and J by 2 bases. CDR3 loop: CASSRTSGGPYEQYF. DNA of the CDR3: TGTGCCAGCAGTCGGACTAGCGGGGGACCCTACGAGCAGTACTTC.

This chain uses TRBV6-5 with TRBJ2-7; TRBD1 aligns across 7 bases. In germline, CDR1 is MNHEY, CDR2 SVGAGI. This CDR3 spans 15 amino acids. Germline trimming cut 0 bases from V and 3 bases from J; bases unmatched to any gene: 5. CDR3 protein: CASSYSGTADYEQYF. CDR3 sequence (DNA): TGTGCCAGCAGTTACTCCGGGACAGCTGACTACGAGCAGTACTTC.

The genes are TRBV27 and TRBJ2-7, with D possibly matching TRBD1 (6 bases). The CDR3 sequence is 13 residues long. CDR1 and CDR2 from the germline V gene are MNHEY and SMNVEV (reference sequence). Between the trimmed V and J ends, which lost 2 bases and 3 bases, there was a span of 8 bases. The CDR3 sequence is CASSLVRGYEQYF. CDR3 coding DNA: TGTGCCAGCAGTTTAGTCAGGGGCTACGAGCAGTACTTC.